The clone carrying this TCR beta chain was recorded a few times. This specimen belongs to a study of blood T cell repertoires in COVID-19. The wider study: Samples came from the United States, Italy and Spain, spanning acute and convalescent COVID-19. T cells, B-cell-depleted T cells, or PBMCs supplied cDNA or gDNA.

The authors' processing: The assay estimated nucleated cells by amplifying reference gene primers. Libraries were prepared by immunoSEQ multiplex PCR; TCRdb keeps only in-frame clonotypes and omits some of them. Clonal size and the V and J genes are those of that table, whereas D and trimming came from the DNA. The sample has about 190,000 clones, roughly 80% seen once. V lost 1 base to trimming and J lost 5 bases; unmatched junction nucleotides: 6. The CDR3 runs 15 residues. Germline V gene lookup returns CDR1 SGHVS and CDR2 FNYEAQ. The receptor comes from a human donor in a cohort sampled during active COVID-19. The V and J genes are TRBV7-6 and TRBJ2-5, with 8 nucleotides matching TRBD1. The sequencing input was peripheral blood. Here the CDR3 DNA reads TGTGCCAGCAGCTTAGTGGCAGGGGGCTGGGAGACCCAGTACTTC. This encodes CASSLVAGGWETQYF.